This T cell receptor (beta chain) was retrieved from a study of shared clonotypes between healthy human individuals. Clones were read by immunoSEQ multiplex PCR, and TCRdb kept only the in-frame ones, dropping some. The repertoire holds some 900,000 clones, about 80% seen once, with approximately 1.5% in the top ten. Trimming stripped 2 bases from V and 4 bases from J, with 11 bases between. This CDR3 is 14 amino acids long. Germline CDR1 MNHNY, CDR2 SVGAGI (reference sequence). Sequenced input: memory CD4+ T cells sorted from blood. Subset: CD45RA-negative fraction. This clonotype originated in a man younger than 30 in good health. V is TRBV6-6 and J is TRBJ1-2; a weak D match, TRBD1 (5 bases). The CDR3: CASSYTRQSYGYTF. CDR3 DNA: TGTGCCAGCAGTTACACACGACAGTCCTATGGCTACACCTTC.